This is a list of T cell receptor beta chains from one sample in a study of blood T cell repertoires in COVID-19. TCRdb keeps only in-frame clones here, not all; method: immunoSEQ multiplex PCR. The data show around 280,000 clones, approximately 86% seen once. The sample taken for sequencing was peripheral blood. The receptors derive from a woman between 45 and 65 years old with active or convalescent COVID-19. CDR3s include the opening cysteine and the closing phenylalanine or tryptophan. A D gene is named only where the DNA matches it firmly. Only some rows state a clone size, as once, few, many or a class for expanded clones.

size	D	V	J	CDR3	DNA
-	TRBD2	TRBV3-1/TRBV3-2	TRBJ2-1	CASTKSGRGYNEQFF	TGTGCCAGCACCAAAAGCGGGAGGGGATACAATGAGCAGTTCTTC
-	TRBD1	TRBV2	TRBJ2-7	CASRFTGASYEQYF	TGTGCCAGCAGGTTTACAGGGGCCTCCTACGAGCAGTACTTC
-	TRBD1	TRBV5-1	TRBJ1-2	CASSLGQGGYGYTF	TGCGCCAGCAGCTTGGGACAGGGGGGCTATGGCTACACCTTC
-	TRBD2	TRBV3-1/TRBV3-2	TRBJ2-5	CASSLIPGTKETQYF	TGTGCCAGCAGCCTGATACCCGGGACTAAAGAGACCCAGTACTTC
-	TRBD1	TRBV5-6	TRBJ1-1	CASSYINRGFTEAFF	TGTGCCAGCAGTTATATTAACAGGGGTTTCACTGAAGCTTTCTTT
once	TRBD1	TRBV9	TRBJ1-4	CASSSHGTGTNEKLFF	TGTGCCAGCAGCTCCCACGGGACAGGGACTAATGAAAAACTGTTTTTT
-	-	TRBV15	TRBJ1-1	CATSTRRAGMNTEAFF	TGTGCCACCAGCACACGGCGCGCAGGGATGAACACTGAAGCTTTCTTT
-	-	TRBV7-6	TRBJ1-3	CASSLGGVSGNTIYF	TGTGCCAGCAGCTTAGGGGGGGTCTCTGGAAACACCATATATTTT
-	-	TRBV5-8	TRBJ2-7	CASSLGAILVEQYF	TGTGCCAGCAGCTTGGGGGCTATTCTGGTCGAGCAGTACTTC
few	TRBD2	TRBV10-3	TRBJ2-4	CAISEGLAEIAKNIQYF	TGTGCCATCAGTGAGGGACTAGCGGAGATAGCCAAAAACATTCAGTACTTC
-	TRBD1	TRBV3-1/TRBV3-2	TRBJ1-1	CASSQPDRGAVGAFF	TGTGCCAGCAGCCAACCGGACAGGGGCGCCGTGGGGGCTTTCTTT
-	TRBD1	TRBV30	TRBJ1-1	CAWTTVRGMNTEAFF	TGTGCCTGGACCACGGTCAGGGGGATGAACACTGAAGCTTTCTTT
-	TRBD1	TRBV9	TRBJ1-1	CASEGANTEAFF	TGTGCCAGCGAGGGGGCAAACACTGAAGCTTTCTTT
-	TRBD2	TRBV3-1/TRBV3-2	TRBJ2-7	CASSLSSGSYEQYF	TGTGCCAGCAGCCTCTCTAGCGGCTCCTACGAGCAGTACTTC
-	-	TRBV5-1	TRBJ1-1	CASRAMNTEAFF	TGCGCCAGCAGGGCCATGAACACTGAAGCTTTCTTT
-	-	TRBV29-1	TRBJ2-1	CSVVRTLGSGSNNEQFF	TGCAGCGTTGTGAGGACCCTGGGTAGCGGTAGCAACAATGAGCAGTTCTTC
few	TRBD2	TRBV5-4	TRBJ2-5	CASSLSGRAGETQYF	TGTGCCAGCAGCCTTAGCGGGAGGGCCGGAGAGACCCAGTACTTC
once	-	TRBV2	TRBJ1-2	CASPRWEGYTF	TGTGCCAGCCCCCGGTGGGAGGGCTACACCTTC
few	-	TRBV11-3	TRBJ2-7	CASSPTGYEQYF	TGTGCCAGCAGCCCGACGGGCTACGAGCAGTACTTC
-	-	TRBV5-4	TRBJ2-1	CASSFGAPLGDNEQFF	TGTGCCAGCAGCTTTGGCGCCCCCCTCGGAGACAATGAGCAGTTCTTC
-	-	TRBV3-1/TRBV3-2	TRBJ1-3	CASSLRQAHSGNTIYF	TGTGCCAGCAGCCTGCGACAGGCGCACTCTGGAAACACCATATATTTT
-	-	TRBV19	TRBJ2-2	CASSMLGNSNTGELFF	TGTGCCAGTAGCATGCTAGGAAATTCGAACACCGGGGAGCTGTTTTTT
-	TRBD2	TRBV7-3	TRBJ2-3	CASSLLAGGVTDTQYF	TGTGCCAGCAGCCTACTAGCGGGAGGGGTCACAGATACGCAGTATTTT
-	TRBD2	TRBV7-3	TRBJ2-2	CAGPVLAGCRELFF	TGTGCCGGCCCCGTGTTAGCGGGATGTCGGGAGCTGTTTTTT
-	-	TRBV2	TRBJ2-2	CASGAREVGNTGELFF	TGTGCCAGCGGGGCCAGGGAGGTTGGGAACACCGGGGAGCTGTTTTTT
-	-	TRBV4-1	TRBJ2-1	CASSQDPGKGSYNEQFF	TGCGCCAGCAGCCAAGATCCCGGGAAAGGCTCCTACAATGAGCAGTTCTTC
-	-	TRBV7-9	TRBJ2-5	CASSLAGGQETQYF	TGTGCCAGCAGCTTAGCTGGCGGTCAAGAGACCCAGTACTTC
-	-	TRBV6-1	TRBJ1-2	CASSERSSGRYYGYTF	TGTGCCAGCAGTGAAAGAAGTTCAGGGCGGTACTATGGCTACACCTTC
-	-	TRBV5-6	TRBJ1-1	CASSLINGEAFF	TGTGCCAGCAGCCTCATTAACGGTGAAGCTTTCTTT
once	TRBD2	TRBV5-1	TRBJ2-5	CASSFDSGRRETQYF	TGCGCCAGCAGCTTTGATAGCGGGAGACGCGAGACCCAGTACTTC
-	-	TRBV6-5	TRBJ2-3	CASSDFDTQYF	TGTGCCAGCAGCGACTTTGATACGCAGTATTTT
-	-	TRBV4-2	TRBJ1-4	CASSTPGGSNEKLFF	TGTGCCAGCAGCACCCCTGGTGGGAGTAATGAAAAACTGTTTTTT
-	-	TRBV14	TRBJ2-2	CASSQEGRGTGELFF	TGTGCCAGCAGCCAAGAGGGCAGGGGCACCGGGGAGCTGTTTTTT
-	TRBD1	TRBV5-1	TRBJ2-2	CASRGTATITEELFF	TGCGCCAGCAGGGGGACAGCGACAATAACGGAGGAGCTGTTTTTT
-	TRBD1	TRBV7-9	TRBJ1-2	CASSPWDRDTGGYTF	TGTGCCAGCAGCCCCTGGGACAGGGACACGGGTGGCTACACCTTC